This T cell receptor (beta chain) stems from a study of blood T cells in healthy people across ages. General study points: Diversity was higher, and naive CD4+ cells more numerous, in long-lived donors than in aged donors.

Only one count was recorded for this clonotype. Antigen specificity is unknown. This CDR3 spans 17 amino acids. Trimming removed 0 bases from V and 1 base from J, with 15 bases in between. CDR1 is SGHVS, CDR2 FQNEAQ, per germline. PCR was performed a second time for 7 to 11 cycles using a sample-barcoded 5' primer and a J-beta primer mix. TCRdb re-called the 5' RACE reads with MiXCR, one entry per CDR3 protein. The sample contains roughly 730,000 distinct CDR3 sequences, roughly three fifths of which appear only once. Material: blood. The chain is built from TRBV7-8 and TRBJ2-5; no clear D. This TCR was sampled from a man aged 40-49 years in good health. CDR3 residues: CASSLARGTRGQETQYF. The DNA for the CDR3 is TGTGCCAGCAGCTTAGCGCGTGGTACCCGCGGCCAAGAGACCCAGTACTTC. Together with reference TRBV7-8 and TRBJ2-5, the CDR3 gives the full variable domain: GAGVSQSPRYKVAKRGQDVALRCDPISGHVSLFWYQQALGQGPEFLTYFQNEAQLDKSGLPSDRFFAERPEGSVSTLKIQRTQQEDSAVYLCASSLARGTRGQETQYFGPGTRLLVL.